A single sample is the source of the 17 T cell receptor beta chains below, sequenced in a study of T cell repertoires in cytomegalovirus infection. TCRdb fed the reads into MiXCR, producing one record per CDR3 protein. The repertoire holds just under 550,000 distinct CDR3 sequences, with 26% as singletons. The specimen was PBMCs. The receptors derive from a human donor in good health (CMV status not recorded). Some clones in this sample may be carry-over from other donors' samples.

This clonotype showed up just a few times. The J gene is TRBJ2-1, the V gene TRBV12-3 or TRBV12-4; tentatively, D is TRBD2 (5 bases). V dropped 5 bases and J dropped 9 bases, with 20 bases sitting between them. The CDR3 extends over 15 amino acids. For the CDR3, the DNA is TGTGCCAGCAGTCTCATGGGAGTGATGGCTGTTGAGCAGTTCTTC. Its translation: CASSLMGVMAVEQFF.

The chain links TRBV28 to TRBJ2-7, with 7 bases aligning to TRBD1. This CDR3 region has 11 residues. Germline assignment: CDR1 MDHEN and CDR2 SYDVKM. Trimming at V came to 6 bases and at J to 4 bases, leaving 0 bases not matched to a gene. CDR3 nucleotide sequence: TGTGCCAGCAGGGGACAGTACGAGCAGTACTTC. Translation gives CASRGQYEQYF.

This rearrangement joins TRBV7-8 to TRBJ2-5; D gene ambiguous. From germline, CDR1 is SGHVS and CDR2 FQNEAQ. Trimming cost V 3 bases and J 5 bases, with 7 bases left between them. The CDR3 extends over 12 amino acids. The CDR3: CASSFQTETQYF. The CDR3 DNA reads TGTGCCAGCAGCTTTCAGACGGAGACCCAGTACTTC.

Only a few counts were recorded for this clonotype. The genes are TRBV11-3 and TRBJ2-3, with D possibly being TRBD1 (5 bases). The germline V gene encodes CDR1 SGHNT and CDR2 YENEEA. V shed 3 bases and J shed 2 bases, with 12 bases lying between them. The CDR3 runs 15 residues. CDR3 loop: CASSFGHASTDTQYF. CDR3 in DNA: TGTGCCAGCAGCTTTGGACATGCCTCCACAGATACGCAGTATTTT. Combining the CDR3 with reference TRBV11-3 and TRBJ2-3 gives the whole variable domain EAGVVQSPRYKIIEKKQPVAFWCNPISGHNTLYWYLQNLGQGPELLIRYENEEAVDDSQLPKDRFSAERLKGVDSTLKIQPAELGDSAVYLCASSFGHASTDTQYFGPGTRLTVL.

The chain employs TRBV6-5 and TRBJ1-2; 7 positions match TRBD1. CDR3 length: 13 residues. CDR1 MNHEY and CDR2 SVGAGI come from the germline V gene. Germline trimming cut 5 bases from V and 8 bases from J; bases unmatched to any gene: 8. CDR3 sequence reads: CASSTSDRDGYTF. CDR3 bases: TGTGCCAGCAGTACTTCCGACAGGGACGGCTACACCTTC.

This clonotype has at least ten counts. CDR3 sequence: CASSLGGTANTGELFF. CDR3 bases: TGTGCCAGCAGCTTAGGGGGGACAGCGAACACCGGGGAGCTGTTTTTT. V is TRBV7-2 and J is TRBJ2-2, with 7 bases identical to TRBD1. J lost 0 bases, V lost 1 base, and 2 bases had no gene match. CDR3 size: 16 residues. Germline lookup yields CDR1 SGHTA and CDR2 FQGNSA.

The V gene is TRBV6-2 or TRBV6-3, the J gene TRBJ2-7; TRBD1 matches 9 bases. With 4 bases clipped from V and 4 bases from J, the junction kept 11 bases outside the gene matches. CDR1 and CDR2 (germline): MNHEY, SVGEGT. This CDR3 contains 16 residues. The CDR3, as DNA: TGTGCCAGCAGTTTGGATCTCCGGGACAGGGCGTACGAGCAGTACTTC. Translating gives CASSLDLRDRAYEQYF.

The chain couples TRBV6-2 or TRBV6-3 to TRBJ2-5; 13 bases fit TRBD2. The germline CDR1 and CDR2 sequences are MNHEY and SVGEGT. This CDR3 comprises 16 residues. Losses at the gene ends were 5 bases for V and 1 base for J; bases not matched to a gene: 4. The CDR3 here is CASSRLAGGPQETQYF. CDR3 bases: TGTGCCAGCAGTCGACTAGCGGGAGGACCCCAAGAGACCCAGTACTTC.

This clonotype was counted between two and nine times. This sequence joins TRBV6-2 or TRBV6-3 and TRBJ2-1, with 12 bases identical to TRBD2. Germline V CDR1 and CDR2: MNHEY, SVGEGT. This CDR3 has 16 amino acids. The J segment lost 2 bases and the V segment lost 2 bases, leaving 1 base of the junction unmatched. The CDR3 region is CASSYPSGRAYNEQFF. CDR3 nucleotides: TGTGCCAGCAGTTACCCTAGCGGGAGGGCCTACAATGAGCAGTTCTTC.

There are many counts of this clonotype. The rearrangement links TRBV28 to TRBJ1-2; D is perhaps TRBD1 (6 bases). The germline CDR1 and CDR2 sequences are MDHEN and SYDVKM. The ends were cut back, 5 bases at V and 5 bases at J, with 18 bases in the middle. The CDR3 spans 15 residues. CDR3 in DNA: TGTGCCAGCAGTCCCGCCCTAGGGGGTCAATATGGCTACACCTTC. It encodes CASSPALGGQYGYTF.

The V and J genes are TRBV15 and TRBJ2-5; D gene uncertain. The CDR3 is 12 amino acids. The V end was cut by 1 base, the J end by 4 bases, with 4 bases between. Germline CDR1 LNHNV, CDR2 YYDKDF (reference sequence). CDR3 sequence (DNA): TGTGCCACCAGCAGAGTATCAGAGACCCAGTACTTC. Its translation: CATSRVSETQYF.

The V call is TRBV7-3, the J call TRBJ2-3; D remains ambiguous. Trimming took off 2 bases at V and 5 bases at J, with 11 bases between the two ends. The germline gives CDR1 SGHTA, CDR2 FQGTGA. The CDR3 loop spans 14 amino acids. The CDR3 sequence: CASSLESFGDTQYF. The CDR3 DNA follows: TGTGCCAGCAGCTTAGAAAGCTTCGGAGATACGCAGTATTTT.

V and J are TRBV23-1 and TRBJ2-1; D perhaps matches TRBD2 (5 bases). TRBV23-1 is an open reading frame, and its role is uncertain. The CDR3 sequence is 16 residues long. V dropped 1 base and J dropped 1 base, with 11 bases sitting between them. Here the CDR3 DNA reads TGCGCCAGCAGTCAATTCCCCAGCGGTTCCTACAATGAGCAGTTCTTC. Translated, it gives CASSQFPSGSYNEQFF.

The rearrangement links TRBV20-1 to TRBJ2-3; 7 bases match TRBD2. This CDR3 is built from 13 residues. V dropped 7 bases and J dropped 4; count of bases not matched to a gene: 8. The V gene's germline CDR1 is DFQATT and CDR2 SNEGSKA (reference sequence). Here the CDR3 reads CSVVLASPDTQYF. In DNA form, the CDR3 reads TGCAGTGTCGTACTAGCGTCTCCAGATACGCAGTATTTT.

This chain joins TRBV28 and TRBJ1-3; D remains ambiguous. There are 16 residues in the CDR3. Trimming shortened V by 6 bases and J by 0 bases, and 15 bases separated the two germline ends. Germline values: CDR1 MDHEN, CDR2 SYDVKM. In nucleotides, the CDR3 is TGTGCCAGCAGCCCCAGTTCACCGAGCTCTGGAAACACCATATATTTT. It is translated as CASSPSSPSSGNTIYF.

V is TRBV20-1 and J is TRBJ2-3; 8 bases line up with TRBD2. V was clipped by 1 base and J by 4 bases; unmatched bases: 10. The CDR3 runs to 16 residues. Germline CDR1 DFQATT, CDR2 SNEGSKA (reference sequence). DNA for the CDR3: TGCAGTGCTAGAGGCGGACTAGCCCGAAGGTCAGATACGCAGTATTTT. Its translation: CSARGGLARRSDTQYF.

The chain is built from TRBV7-6 and TRBJ2-3; TRBD2 matches 9 bases. Germline lookup yields CDR1 SGHVS and CDR2 FNYEAQ. CDR3 length: 18 amino acids. Germline trimming cut 2 bases from V and 5 bases from J; bases unmatched to any gene: 14. The CDR3: CASSLRYRGGRAGDTQYF. For the CDR3, the DNA is TGTGCCAGCAGCTTAAGGTACCGGGGCGGGAGGGCCGGAGATACGCAGTATTTT.